The 16 T cell receptor beta chains presented below share a single source sample, sequenced in a study of human T cells and chemical hapten exposure (dated by TCRdb to about 2021). The library was prepared using RACE. TCRdb records NextSeq 500 as the sequencer. TCRdb reworked the public reads: Q25 trimming with fastp, MiXCR clone assembly, productive beta chains retained. Each CDR3 protein gets just one entry, which takes the most common genes and DNA from the rows behind it. The sample table shows some 99,000 distinct CDR3 sequences, and about a tenth are seen once. The ten largest clones represent about 3.1% of the sample. What the time point label conveys for this sample: patch test 2, 6 weeks after DPC sensitization. The sample's treatment or condition label, decoded: therapeutic diphenylcyclopropenone sensitization with weekly scalp DPC. Material: whole blood, obtained in connection with sensitization to the hapten diphenylcyclopropenone (DPC). Receptors originate from a woman aged 40 to 55 with alopecia areata. Some clones in this sample may be carry-over from other donors' samples.

V and J are TRBV6-2 or TRBV6-3 and TRBJ2-3; D unclear. The germline gives CDR1 MNHEY, CDR2 SVGEGT. CDR3 length: 11 amino acids. Deletions cut 2 bases from V and 7 bases from J, with 4 bases between. The CDR3 region is CASSYTNTQYF. The CDR3 DNA reads as TGTGCCAGCAGTTACACCAATACGCAGTATTTT.

This clonotype was found many times. The chain carries TRBV7-2 and TRBJ1-2, with unresolved D. CDR1 is SGHTA, CDR2 FQGNSA, per germline. The CDR3 loop spans 15 amino acids. V lost 5 bases to trimming and J lost 4 bases, with 17 bases between them. The CDR3 sequence: CASSPDKIEGYGYTF. The CDR3 region has the DNA TGTGCCAGCAGCCCTGATAAAATCGAAGGCTATGGCTACACCTTC.

In this sample, this clonotype turned up a few times. The V gene is TRBV19, the J gene TRBJ2-7; TRBD1 agrees at 12 bases. The CDR3 loop spans 16 amino acids. Unmatched junction bases numbered 11, after V lost 6 bases and J lost 5 bases. Per the germline V gene, CDR1 is LNHDA and CDR2 is SQIVND (reference sequence). The CDR3 nucleotides are TGTGCCAGTAGCAGGCCTGGGACAGGGGGCTACCACGAGCAGTACTTC. It translates to CASSRPGTGGYHEQYF. Full variable domain (remainder filled in from reference TRBV19 and TRBJ2-7): DGGITQSPKYLFRKEGQNVTLSCEQNLNHDAMYWYRQDPGQGLRLIYYSQIVNDFQKGDIAEGYSVSREKKESFPLTVTSAQKNPTAFYLCASSRPGTGGYHEQYFGPGTRLTVT.

This clonotype was observed a few times. V usage is TRBV7-9 and J usage is TRBJ2-3, with a weak D call TRBD2 (6 bases). CDR1 is SEHNR and CDR2 is FQNEAQ in the germline V gene (reference sequence). The CDR3 has 15 amino acids. Trimming left V 4 bases short and J 1 base short, with 12 bases between. The CDR3 spells CASSYAGMGTDTQYF. In DNA form, the CDR3 reads TGTGCCAGCAGCTACGCGGGGATGGGCACAGATACGCAGTATTTT.

CDR3 coding DNA: TGTGCCAGCAGTGAATATCCCCAGGGGAGTAATTCACCCCTCCACTTT. Amino acids: CASSEYPQGSNSPLHF. The chain recombines TRBV25-1 with TRBJ1-6; D possibly corresponds to TRBD1 (6 bases). V lost 0 bases to trimming and J lost 6 bases, with 12 bases between them. From germline, CDR1 is MGHDK and CDR2 SYGVNS. The CDR3 length is 16 residues.

To note about this clonotype: Sequence at one end of the junction differs from germline and may be a read error. The gene calls are TRBV2 and TRBJ2-7, with 9 bases lining up with TRBD2. The germline CDR1 and CDR2 sequences are SNHLY and FYNNEI. This CDR3 spans 15 amino acids. The CDR3 protein is CASSEGSGGTYEQYF. CDR3 DNA sequence: TGTGCCAGCAGCGAAGGGAGCGGGGGGACCTACGAGCAGTACTTC.

This clonotype was observed at least ten times. The chain joins TRBV6-5 to TRBJ2-2, with D possibly matching TRBD2 (5 bases). The germline V gene encodes CDR1 MNHEY and CDR2 SVGAGI. CDR3 length: 17 residues. The germline V and J ends were trimmed by 0 bases and 6 bases, with 17 bases remaining between them. CDR3 nucleotides: TGTGCCAGCAGTTACTCGAAATTCGGGGTTTCGGCCGGGGAGCTGTTTTTT. This translates into CASSYSKFGVSAGELFF.

This clonotype has a count of ten or more. J is TRBJ1-2 and V is TRBV7-2; possible D gene TRBD1, 6 bases. CDR3 length equals 14 residues. Trimming removed 5 bases from V and 6 bases from J, with 16 bases in between. The germline V gene has CDR1 SGHTA and CDR2 FQGNSA. The CDR3 loop is CASSPNRVGDGYTF. The CDR3 coding sequence is TGTGCCAGCAGCCCGAACAGGGTAGGCGATGGCTACACCTTC.

This sequence joins TRBV4-2 and TRBJ2-7; 10 bases match TRBD2. The CDR3 runs to 16 residues. Germline-derived CDR1 and CDR2 are LGHNA and YNFKEQ. Losses at the gene ends were 4 bases for V and 2 bases for J; bases not matched to a gene: 8. CDR3 sequence (DNA): TGTGCCAGCAGCCCCCGAAGCGGGGGGGCGGCCTACGAGCAGTACTTC. It encodes CASSPRSGGAAYEQYF.

This clonotype has just one count. A much larger clonotype is one base distant, so this may be a read error. The rearrangement joins TRBV19 to TRBJ2-1; D possibly matches TRBD1 or TRBD2 (5 bases each). The V gene lost 4 bases and the J gene lost 6 bases, with 16 bases spanning the gap. The CDR3 consists of 15 residues. Germline assignment: CDR1 LNHDA and CDR2 SQIVND (reference sequence). The CDR3 loop is CASSRGRRGLNEQFF. For the CDR3, the DNA is TGTGCCAGTAGTAGAGGGAGACGGGGCCTCAATGAGCAGTTCTTC.

The table lists this clonotype with many counts. The chain employs TRBV7-9 and TRBJ1-2; D gene unclear. The CDR3 spans 15 residues. The V end lost 1 base, the J end lost 4 bases, and 13 bases lay between the germline ends. Germline loops: CDR1 SEHNR, CDR2 FQNEAQ (reference sequence). CDR3 bases: TGTGCCAGCAGCTTAGAGGCCACTGGGATCTATGGCTACACCTTC. Residues: CASSLEATGIYGYTF.

This chain joins TRBV4-1 and TRBJ1-1; a possible D gene is TRBD1 (6 bases). The germline V and J ends were trimmed by 5 bases and 6 bases, with 16 bases remaining between them. The CDR3 runs 14 residues. The germline V gene has CDR1 MGHRA and CDR2 YSYEKL. CDR3: CASSFMGAVSEAFF. The CDR3 DNA sequence: TGCGCCAGCAGCTTTATGGGGGCGGTATCTGAAGCTTTCTTT.

At least ten counts were recorded for this clonotype. The chain couples TRBV18 to TRBJ1-2; D is possibly TRBD1 (5 bases). Germline CDR1 reads KGHSH; CDR2 reads LQKENI. V lost 3 bases, J lost 8 bases, and 10 bases lay in between. This CDR3 has 12 residues. This CDR3 is CASSPTRDGYTF. The CDR3 DNA sequence: TGTGCCAGCTCACCCACTAGGGACGGCTACACCTTC. Variable domain in full (rest from reference TRBV18 and TRBJ1-2): NAGVMQNPRHLVRRRGQEARLRCSPMKGHSHVYWYRQLPEEGLKFMVYLQKENIIDESGMPKERFSAEFPKEGPSILRIQQVVRGDSAAYFCASSPTRDGYTFGSGTRLTVV.

This clonotype was seen at least ten times. For the CDR3, the DNA is TGTGCCAGCAGCTTAGTCCGGGGGGTGATCACAGATACGCAGTATTTT. Encoded protein: CASSLVRGVITDTQYF. V gene TRBV11-2 combines with J gene TRBJ2-3, with 7 positions matching TRBD2. The CDR3 length is 16 residues. Germline assignment: CDR1 SGHAT and CDR2 FQNNGV. V trimming: 1 base; J trimming: 2 bases; junction bases outside the gene matches: 6.

This CDR3 reads CASSLDSSYEQYF. Written as DNA, the CDR3 is TGTGCCAGCAGCCTGGACAGCTCCTACGAGCAGTACTTC. The rearrangement joins TRBV7-9 to TRBJ2-7; D may be TRBD1 (6 bases). This CDR3 has 13 residues. CDR1 and CDR2 (germline): SEHNR, FQNEAQ (reference sequence). With 5 bases removed from V and 0 bases from J, the gap between germline ends came to 8 bases.

In this sample, this clonotype turned up many times. The rearrangement joins TRBV5-1 to TRBJ2-3; D may correspond to TRBD1 or TRBD2 (5 bases each). Germline V lookup: CDR1 SGHRS, CDR2 YFSETQ. This CDR3 is built from 16 residues. Trimming cost V 0 bases and J 0 bases, with 11 bases left between them. CDR3 region: CASSLAGAASTDTQYF. In DNA form, the CDR3 reads TGCGCCAGCAGCTTGGCCGGGGCAGCGAGCACAGATACGCAGTATTTT.